Each of the 28 T cell receptor beta chains below was sequenced from the same sample in a study of shared clonotypes between healthy human individuals. This table comes from immunoSEQ multiplex PCR, and its TCRdb copy is limited to in-frame clones, with some not included. The repertoire consists of some 2,500,000 clones, with roughly 92% occurring once and the leading ten covering around 0.38%. The sequencing sample was made of naive CD4+ T cells from PBMCs. Subset here: CD45RA+ positively selected. The receptors originated from a man younger than 35 in good health. Some clones in this sample may be carry-over from other donors' samples.

The chain joins TRBV6-5 to TRBJ2-3, with D possibly being TRBD2 (5 bases). Germline V gene data show CDR1 as MNHEY and CDR2 as SVGAGI. This CDR3 comprises 14 residues. V gave up 8 bases and J gave up 1 base, with 13 bases separating them. The CDR3 here is CASRLRAGTDTQYF. The CDR3 DNA is TGTGCCAGCCGGTTGAGGGCGGGCACAGATACGCAGTATTTT.

The CDR3 here is CSATGREAFF. DNA of the CDR3: TGCAGTGCTACAGGGCGCGAAGCTTTCTTT. The chain carries TRBV20-1 and TRBJ1-1; D perhaps matches TRBD1 (5 bases). Between the trimmed V and J ends, which lost 4 bases and 8 bases, there was a span of 8 bases. The CDR3 totals 10 residues. Germline loops: CDR1 DFQATT, CDR2 SNEGSKA (reference sequence).

The table lists this clone with a count of one. This chain links TRBV5-1 with TRBJ1-4; D is unresolved. Germline-derived CDR1 and CDR2 are SGHRS and YFSETQ. This CDR3 region has 16 residues. V was trimmed by 0 bases and J by 0 bases, leaving 9 bases between them. The CDR3 DNA follows: TGCGCCAGCAGCTTGGGGGGAAGAGCAACTAATGAAAAACTGTTTTTT. Amino acids: CASSLGGRATNEKLFF.

The gene calls are TRBV5-1 and TRBJ1-4; D unresolved. Trimming took off 0 bases at V and 7 bases at J, with 7 bases between the two ends. The germline V gene has CDR1 SGHRS and CDR2 YFSETQ. This CDR3 region has 13 residues. The CDR3 DNA reads as TGCGCCAGCAGCTTGGTACCCGTTGAAAAACTGTTTTTT. This encodes CASSLVPVEKLFF.

This chain uses TRBV6-5 with TRBJ1-1, with TRBD1 matching 7 bases. This CDR3 region has 16 residues. V shed 0 bases, J shed 5 bases, and the junction held 9 bases outside the gene matches. Germline values: CDR1 MNHEY, CDR2 SVGAGI. CDR3 in DNA: TGTGCCAGCAGTTACTCGACAGGGCGAAGGAATACTGAAGCTTTCTTT. Translated: CASSYSTGRRNTEAFF.

The V and J genes are TRBV4-1 and TRBJ2-6; TRBD1 matches 9 bases. From germline, CDR1 is MGHRA and CDR2 YSYEKL. The CDR3 has 18 residues. Unmatched junction bases numbered 8, after V lost 3 bases and J lost 2 bases. This chain's CDR3 is CASSHGDRGKAGANVLTF. The DNA for the CDR3 is TGCGCCAGCAGCCATGGAGACAGGGGGAAAGCTGGGGCCAACGTCCTGACTTTC.

The V and J genes are TRBV27 and TRBJ2-1; 10 nucleotides agree with TRBD1. The CDR3 extends over 20 amino acids. CDR1 is MNHEY and CDR2 is SMNVEV in the germline V gene (reference sequence). Germline trimming cut 7 bases from V and 3 bases from J; bases unmatched to any gene: 21. CDR3: CASTGRVTGGAGRSYNEQFF. CDR3 in DNA: TGTGCCAGCACCGGACGTGTGACAGGGGGCGCCGGTCGGAGCTACAATGAGCAGTTCTTC.

The count of this clone is one. The chain recombines TRBV10-3 with TRBJ2-7; weak D call: TRBD2 (5 bases). The length of the CDR3 is 13 residues. V shed 6 bases and J shed 5 bases, with 14 bases lying between them. Germline V lookup: CDR1 ENHRY, CDR2 SYGVKD. Here the CDR3 DNA reads TGTGCCATCAGAGGTAGACCGCGGGACGAGCAGTACTTC. Amino acids: CAIRGRPRDEQYF.

The chain couples TRBV5-1 to TRBJ2-3, with D perhaps TRBD2 (6 bases). Deletions cut 5 bases from V and 0 bases from J, with 16 bases between. The CDR3 contains 16 residues. The germline gives CDR1 SGHRS, CDR2 YFSETQ. The CDR3 spells CASRRASSGSTDTQYF. The DNA for the CDR3 is TGCGCCAGCAGGCGGGCCTCCAGCGGGAGCACAGATACGCAGTATTTT.

This clone was observed a single time. The chain links TRBV7-3 to TRBJ2-1; D possibly corresponds to TRBD2 (6 bases). This CDR3 comprises 15 residues. CDR1 and CDR2 (germline): SGHTA, FQGTGA. V lost 5 bases to trimming and J lost 0 bases, with 11 bases between them. The CDR3 DNA follows: TGTGCCAGCAGCGATCTAGCGAGCTCCTACAATGAGCAGTTCTTC. This gives the protein CASSDLASSYNEQFF.

The chain recombines TRBV7-8 with TRBJ1-1; TRBD1 aligns across 8 bases. Germline CDR1 and CDR2: SGHVS and FQNEAQ. The V gene end was trimmed by 5 bases and the J gene end by 1 base; junction bases not matched to a gene: 6. The CDR3 contains 15 residues. CDR3 amino acids: CASSPWDRKNTEAFF. The CDR3 nucleotides are TGTGCCAGCAGCCCGTGGGACAGGAAGAACACTGAAGCTTTCTTT.

With regard to this clone: Other DNA sequences of this sample code for an identical CDR3. This chain uses TRBV2 with TRBJ1-5; D is unclear. Germline values: CDR1 SNHLY, CDR2 FYNNEI. The CDR3 covers 14 residues. Trimming pared 2 bases from V and 1 base from J, leaving 6 bases between. For the CDR3, the DNA is TGTGCCAGCAGTGAACAGACGAGCAATCAGCCCCAGCATTTT. Translation: CASSEQTSNQPQHF.

The CDR3 sequence is CASSRSGVVDYGYTF. The CDR3, as DNA: TGTGCCAGCTCACGGAGTGGTGTTGTGGACTATGGCTACACCTTC. The chain is built from TRBV18 and TRBJ1-2; D is undetermined. CDR1 KGHSH and CDR2 LQKENI come from the germline V gene. CDR3 length: 15 residues. V was clipped by 4 bases and J by 3 bases, with 15 bases between them.

This clone occurred once. The chain employs TRBV6-4 and TRBJ1-1; 7 nucleotides match TRBD1. Germline CDR1 reads MRHNA; CDR2 reads SNTAGT. Trimming took 6 bases from V and 2 from J; bases not matched to a gene: 3. CDR3 length equals 13 residues. The CDR3 region has the DNA TGTGCCAGCAGGAGGGACAGCAACACTGAAGCTTTCTTT. It translates to CASRRDSNTEAFF.

Details on this clone: The same CDR3 arises from other DNA sequences in this sample as well. The chain is built from TRBV5-1 and TRBJ2-2; 10 bases fit TRBD2. Looked up from germline, CDR1 is SGHRS and CDR2 is YFSETQ. V lost 4 bases and J lost 2; bases outside the gene matches: 5. This CDR3 contains 16 residues. The CDR3 loop reads CASSPLAGGNTGELFF. CDR3 bases: TGCGCCAGCAGCCCGTTAGCGGGAGGTAACACCGGGGAGCTGTTTTTT.

With respect to this clone: This specimen includes other DNA sequences encoding the same CDR3. This chain joins TRBV20-1 and TRBJ2-3; no clear D gene. The CDR3 has 11 residues. V was clipped by 5 bases and J by 3 bases, with 6 bases between them. CDR1 and CDR2 from the germline V gene are DFQATT and SNEGSKA (reference sequence). CDR3 in DNA: TGCAGTGCTGAGAGTACAGATACGCAGTATTTT. It specifies CSAESTDTQYF.

The chain is built from TRBV7-3 and TRBJ2-5; maybe TRBD2 (6 bases). The J call may be mistaken, given a closer DNA end match to TRBJ2-7. The CDR3 spans 14 residues. Germline loops: CDR1 SGHTA, CDR2 FQGTGA. CDR3 in DNA: TGTGCCAGCAGCCCTGGCTACGGGAGCTACGAGCAGTACTTC. It encodes CASSPGYGSYEQYF.

The chain recombines TRBV4-3 with TRBJ2-7; D gene uncertain. In germline, CDR1 is LGHNA, CDR2 YSLEER. Between the trimmed V and J ends, which lost 0 bases and 3 bases, there was a span of 12 bases. The CDR3 is 15 amino acids. The CDR3 sequence: CASSQDPGDNYEQYF. CDR3 nucleotides: TGCGCCAGCAGCCAAGACCCAGGAGATAACTACGAGCAGTACTTC.

V is TRBV28 and J is TRBJ1-2; D possibly corresponds to TRBD1 (5 bases). Trimming removed 5 bases from V and 1 base from J, with 11 bases in between. The CDR3 runs to 14 residues. Germline V gene data show CDR1 as MDHEN and CDR2 as SYDVKM. The CDR3 DNA reads as TGTGCCAGCAGTACCGGGACGGTTAACTATGGCTACACCTTC. It specifies CASSTGTVNYGYTF.

The rearrangement links TRBV28 to TRBJ2-7; tentative D call: TRBD1 (6 bases). Germline V lookup: CDR1 MDHEN, CDR2 SYDVKM. This CDR3 is built from 14 residues. The ends were cut back, 5 bases at V and 3 bases at J, with 14 bases in the middle. CDR3 DNA: TGTGCCAGCAGTACCCCCGGGACAAGCTACGAGCAGTACTTC. Protein sequence: CASSTPGTSYEQYF. Using reference TRBV28 and TRBJ2-7 for the parts outside the CDR3, the full variable domain is DVKVTQSSRYLVKRTGEKVFLECVQDMDHENMFWYRQDPGLGLRLIYFSYDVKMKEKGDIPEGYSVSREKKERFSLILESASTNQTSMYLCASSTPGTSYEQYFGPGTRLTVT.

The V gene is TRBV5-1, the J gene TRBJ1-1; no clear D. V shed 2 bases and J shed 0 bases, with 8 bases lying between them. This CDR3 is 14 amino acids long. The V gene's germline CDR1 is SGHRS and CDR2 YFSETQ. The CDR3 DNA reads as TGCGCCAGCAGCTTCCGATTAATGAACACTGAAGCTTTCTTT. This translates into CASSFRLMNTEAFF.

The chain has TRBV5-1 and TRBJ2-1, with no clear D. V lost 3 bases to trimming and J lost 0 bases, with 10 bases between them. Per the germline V gene, CDR1 is SGHRS and CDR2 is YFSETQ. This CDR3 contains 15 residues. The CDR3 nucleotides read TGCGCCAGCAGCTCCCAGGCTACCTCCTACAATGAGCAGTTCTTC. Protein: CASSSQATSYNEQFF.

This chain joins TRBV6-5 and TRBJ2-3, with D maybe TRBD1 (5 bases). Between the trimmed V and J ends, which lost 6 bases and 0 bases, there was a span of 10 bases. The CDR3 is 14 amino acids. CDR1 is MNHEY, CDR2 SVGAGI, per germline. CDR3 sequence (DNA): TGTGCCAGCAGGCGACAGACTAGCACAGATACGCAGTATTTT. It codes for CASRRQTSTDTQYF.

The J gene is TRBJ2-3, the V gene TRBV10-3; 11 bases line up with TRBD2. Germline CDR1 is ENHRY and CDR2 is SYGVKD. V shed 4 bases and J 2 bases; nucleotides not matched to a gene: 8. This CDR3 is 17 amino acids long. CDR3 bases: TGTGCCATCAGTGGAAATAGCGGGAGGGCCTCCACAGATACGCAGTATTTT. It encodes CAISGNSGRASTDTQYF.

V and J are TRBV6-6 and TRBJ2-3; a possible D gene is TRBD2 (5 bases). Deletions cut 2 bases from V and 2 bases from J, with 14 bases between. Per the germline V gene, CDR1 is MNHNY and CDR2 is SVGAGI (reference sequence). The CDR3 sequence is 16 residues long. The chain's CDR3 is CASSYGLEDPTDTQYF. In DNA, the CDR3 is TGTGCCAGCAGTTACGGGTTGGAGGATCCCACAGATACGCAGTATTTT.

The chain has TRBV9 and TRBJ2-4; perhaps TRBD2 as D (5 bases). Germline V CDR1 and CDR2: SGDLS, YYNGEE. Between the trimmed V and J ends, which lost 4 bases and 8 bases, there was a span of 16 bases. The CDR3 is 14 amino acids. The CDR3, as DNA: TGTGCCAGCAGCCCCGATCGGGGTGGGGACATTCAGTACTTC. It specifies CASSPDRGGDIQYF.

In its sample, this clone was seen once. The V gene is TRBV4-1, the J gene TRBJ1-4, with 9 bases identical to TRBD1. J gave up 8 bases and V 4 bases, and 5 bases lay outside the gene matches. Germline CDR1 and CDR2: MGHRA and YSYEKL. The CDR3 is 14 residues long. CDR3 nucleotide sequence: TGCGCCAGCAGCCCCACAGGGGGCGGAGAAAAACTGTTTTTT. Protein sequence: CASSPTGGGEKLFF.

The V gene is TRBV28, the J gene TRBJ2-7; no firm D call. CDR3 size: 11 residues. Trimming shortened V by 6 bases and J by 6 bases, and 9 bases separated the two germline ends. CDR1 MDHEN and CDR2 SYDVKM come from the germline V gene. This CDR3 is CASSGRSEQYF. Here the CDR3 DNA reads TGTGCCAGCAGCGGACGGTCCGAGCAGTACTTC.